The clone carrying this T cell receptor (beta chain) appeared a single time. The assay was immunoSEQ multiplex PCR, and TCRdb's table has in-frame clones only and misses some. The data contain about 130,000 clones, about 82% of them seen just once; the ten biggest clones take up approximately 5%. These data belong to a study of blood T cell repertoires in COVID-19. Study information: Sites in the United States, Italy and Spain provided acute and convalescent COVID-19 samples. PBMCs, B-cell-depleted T cells, or T cells were the source of the cDNA or gDNA that made up the material.

Sequenced sample: peripheral blood. This clonotype originated in a human donor in a cohort sampled during active COVID-19.

This chain's CDR3 is CASSLALRTSGSYEQYF. The DNA of the CDR3 is TGTGCCAGCAGCTTAGCGCTTCGGACTAGCGGCTCCTACGAGCAGTACTTC. This chain links TRBV7-8 with TRBJ2-7, with 10 bases matching TRBD2. J gave up 0 bases and V 0 bases, and 5 bases lay outside the gene matches. In germline, CDR1 is SGHVS, CDR2 FQNEAQ. CDR3 length: 17 amino acids.